Each of the 13 T cell receptor beta chains below was sequenced from the same sample in a study of shared clonotypes between healthy human individuals. This table comes from immunoSEQ multiplex PCR, and its TCRdb copy is limited to in-frame clones, with some not included. The sample includes over 1.4 million clones, roughly 96% of them seen just once. Source material: naive CD4+ T cells sorted from blood. Subset in this sample: CD45RA+ positively selected. The receptors derive from a man younger than 40 in good health.

The chain couples TRBV5-6 to TRBJ2-2; maybe TRBD1 (5 bases). The germline V gene has CDR1 SGHDT and CDR2 YYEEEE. V lost 4 bases to trimming and J lost 3 bases, with 13 bases between them. The CDR3 is 15 residues long. CDR3 DNA: TGTGCCAGCAGCCTGCAGGGAATTCACACCGGGGAGCTGTTTTTT. This translates into CASSLQGIHTGELFF. The full variable domain, in which reference TRBV5-6 and TRBJ2-2 provide the parts outside the CDR3, is DAGVTQSPTHLIKTRGQQVTLRCSPKSGHDTVSWYQQALGQGPQFIFQYYEEEERQRGNFPDRFSGHQFPNYSSELNVNALLLGDSALYLCASSLQGIHTGELFFGEGSRLTVL.

Concerning this clone: Other nucleotide sequences from this sample produce the same CDR3. The chain uses TRBV30 and TRBJ2-5, with D uncertain. The CDR3 loop spans 11 amino acids. The V end lost 2 bases, the J end lost 5 bases, and 6 bases lay between the germline ends. Looked up from germline, CDR1 is GTSNPN and CDR2 is SVGIG (reference sequence). CDR3: CAWSSLETQYF. In nucleotides, the CDR3 is TGTGCCTGGAGTTCCTTGGAGACCCAGTACTTC.

This clone was recorded only once. The rearrangement joins TRBV5-4 to TRBJ2-5; 10 bases are a match to TRBD2. This CDR3 contains 17 residues. V dropped 4 bases and J dropped 7; count of bases not matched to a gene: 16. In germline, CDR1 is SGHNT, CDR2 YYREEE (reference sequence). This chain's CDR3 is CASSTPISGSGGGTQYF. CDR3 sequence (DNA): TGTGCCAGCAGCACCCCGATTAGCGGGAGCGGGGGGGGGACCCAGTACTTC.

V gene TRBV4-1 combines with J gene TRBJ2-5; 7 bases map to TRBD2. CDR1 MGHRA and CDR2 YSYEKL come from the germline V gene. CDR3 length: 14 amino acids. J gave up 4 bases and V 2 bases, and 4 bases lay outside the gene matches. The CDR3 is CASSQSSGGETQYF. The CDR3 DNA follows: TGCGCCAGCAGCCAATCTAGCGGCGGAGAGACCCAGTACTTC.

The CDR3 here is CASSLEGGETQYF. The DNA for the CDR3 is TGTGCCAGCAGTCTGGAAGGGGGGGAGACCCAGTACTTC. The rearrangement joins TRBV6-4 to TRBJ2-5; possibly TRBD1 or TRBD2 for D (6 bases each). The CDR3 loop spans 13 amino acids. The germline V gene encodes CDR1 MRHNA and CDR2 SNTAGT. Trimming left V 5 bases short and J 5 bases short, with 12 bases between.

This clone was detected only once. The chain uses TRBV7-2 and TRBJ2-4, with D possibly TRBD2 on 6 matching bases. There are 14 residues in the CDR3. The V end lost 3 bases, the J end lost 8 bases, and 14 bases lay between the germline ends. Per the germline V gene, CDR1 is SGHTA and CDR2 is FQGNSA. CDR3 amino acids: CASSFGGLWDIQYF. DNA for the CDR3: TGTGCCAGCAGCTTCGGGGGTCTTTGGGACATTCAGTACTTC.

The J gene is TRBJ2-1, the V gene TRBV5-5, with 11 bases fitting TRBD1. The CDR3 runs 16 residues. V trimming: 4 bases; J trimming: 8 bases; junction bases outside the gene matches: 11. Per germline, CDR1 SGHKS and CDR2 YYEKEE (reference sequence). The CDR3 DNA is TGTGCCAGCAGCGCCACCGGGACAGGGGGTAAGGATGAGCAGTTCTTC. Amino acid sequence: CASSATGTGGKDEQFF.

The gene calls are TRBV7-6 and TRBJ2-1, with D uncertain. From germline, CDR1 is SGHVS and CDR2 FNYEAQ. V was trimmed by 5 bases and J by 0 bases, leaving 17 bases between them. The CDR3 has 17 residues. This chain's CDR3 is CASSPGIAQSSYNEQFF. CDR3 nucleotide sequence: TGTGCCAGCAGCCCCGGAATAGCTCAAAGCTCCTACAATGAGCAGTTCTTC.

Concerning this clone: A junction boundary mismatches the germline segment, possibly from a read error. The chain uses TRBV11-3 and TRBJ2-1; 9 bases are a match to TRBD1. Germline CDR1 and CDR2: SGHNT and YENEEA. The length of the CDR3 is 13 residues. As DNA, the CDR3 is TGTGCCAGCAGCCAATGGGAACAGGGGGCGATGATCTTC. As protein: CASSQWEQGAMIF.

In DNA form, the CDR3 reads TGTGCCTGGAGTGTACGGCGGGCCCAGGCGTCAGAGCAGTACTTC. Encoded protein: CAWSVRRAQASEQYF. The J gene is TRBJ2-7, the V gene TRBV30; possible D gene TRBD2, 5 bases. Germline-derived CDR1 and CDR2 are GTSNPN and SVGIG (reference sequence). Trimming removed 0 bases at V and 7 bases at J, with 19 bases between. This CDR3 spans 15 amino acids.

The CDR3 sequence is CSVLDRDKNTEAFF. Here the CDR3 DNA reads TGCAGCGTCCTCGACAGGGATAAGAACACTGAAGCTTTCTTT. The J gene is TRBJ1-1, the V gene TRBV29-1; 7 bases are shared with TRBD1. The V gene's germline CDR1 is SQVTM and CDR2 ANQGSEA. The CDR3 runs 14 residues. J gave up 1 base and V 6 bases, and 8 bases lay outside the gene matches.

CDR3 in amino acids: CASSYGVGGSNNEQFF. The CDR3, as DNA: TGTGCCAGCAGTTACGGTGTGGGAGGATCTAACAATGAGCAGTTCTTC. The chain links TRBV6-5 to TRBJ2-1; perhaps TRBD2 as D (6 bases). The CDR3 length is 16 residues. CDR1 and CDR2 from the germline V gene are MNHEY and SVGAGI. Trimming shortened V by 2 bases and J by 5 bases, and 16 bases separated the two germline ends.

This rearrangement joins TRBV5-4 to TRBJ2-5, with 8 bases aligning to TRBD2. CDR3 length: 16 residues. Germline-derived CDR1 and CDR2 are SGHNT and YYREEE (reference sequence). V shed 1 base, J shed 3 bases, and the junction held 8 bases outside the gene matches. CDR3: CASSLNSGRRKETQYF. DNA of the CDR3: TGTGCCAGCAGCTTGAACAGCGGGAGAAGGAAAGAGACCCAGTACTTC.